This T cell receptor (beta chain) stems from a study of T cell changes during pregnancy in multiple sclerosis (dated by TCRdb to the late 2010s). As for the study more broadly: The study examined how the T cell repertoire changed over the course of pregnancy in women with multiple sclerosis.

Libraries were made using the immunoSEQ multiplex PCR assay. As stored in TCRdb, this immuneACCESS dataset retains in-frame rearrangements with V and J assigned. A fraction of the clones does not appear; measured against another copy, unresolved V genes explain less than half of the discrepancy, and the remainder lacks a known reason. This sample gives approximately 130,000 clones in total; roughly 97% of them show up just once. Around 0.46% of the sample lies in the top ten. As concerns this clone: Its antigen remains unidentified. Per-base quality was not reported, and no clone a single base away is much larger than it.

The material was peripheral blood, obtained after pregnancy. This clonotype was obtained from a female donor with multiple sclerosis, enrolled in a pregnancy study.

The DNA sequence is given as TGTGCCATCAGTGAGGCGAATATAATGACTTCCTCAAGGGAGCAGTACTTC. Translated, it reads CAISEANIMTSSREQYF. Recombination connected TRBV10-3 to TRBJ2-7; the D gene cannot be named for sure. V lost 2 bases and J lost 7 bases; the stretch between them is 24 bases long. CDR1 and CDR2 were assigned from the germline V gene as ENHRY and SYGVKD. Spanning cysteine to phenylalanine, the CDR3 consists of 17 amino acids. Left in the record is the CDR3 DNA by itself, 51 bases read in frame from the first base.